One and the same sample provided the 10 T cell receptor beta chains below, sequenced in a study of early T cells in non-severe SARS-CoV-2 infection. In TCRdb, the 5' RACE reads were re-called with MiXCR into one record per CDR3 protein. This sample has 20,000 to 25,000 distinct CDR3 sequences, with more than 4% found just once. The sample consisted of whole blood. These receptors came from an adult who was a healthcare worker with PCR-confirmed SARS-CoV-2 infection or an uninfected control (not recorded which).

By sample share, this clonotype is medium-sized (0.01 to 0.1%). CDR3 sequence reads: CASSRDHLSGANVLTF. CDR3 coding DNA: TGTGCCAGCAGCCGGGACCACCTCTCTGGGGCCAACGTCCTGACTTTC. The chain combines TRBV7-3 with TRBJ2-6, with D possibly called TRBD1 or TRBD2 (5 bases each). The CDR3 is 16 residues long. Trimming cost V 5 bases and J 0 bases, with 11 bases left between them. Germline loops: CDR1 SGHTA, CDR2 FQGTGA.

The V call is TRBV20-1, the J call TRBJ2-7; TRBD1 might be the D (5 bases). The CDR3 has 15 residues. CDR1 and CDR2 (germline): DFQATT, SNEGSKA (reference sequence). V shed 0 bases and J shed 4 bases, with 16 bases lying between them. CDR3 sequence (DNA): TGCAGTGCTAGAGACCCATCCCCGCCAGGGTACGAGCAGTACTTC. Amino acid sequence: CSARDPSPPGYEQYF.

At least ten counts were recorded for this clonotype. This sequence joins TRBV7-9 and TRBJ2-1; tentatively, D is TRBD1 or TRBD2 (5 bases each). The CDR3 covers 16 residues. The germline V gene encodes CDR1 SEHNR and CDR2 FQNEAQ (reference sequence). Trimming took off 1 base at V and 5 bases at J, with 15 bases between the two ends. In DNA, the CDR3 is TGTGCCAGCAGCTTAGTGGGTGGGGGTCCCCACAATGAGCAGTTCTTC. Its translation is CASSLVGGGPHNEQFF.

This clonotype was counted at least ten times. This chain connects TRBV10-3 to TRBJ2-6, with no clear D. Per the germline V gene, CDR1 is ENHRY and CDR2 is SYGVKD. V was shortened by 5 bases and J by 0 bases, with 2 bases between the two germline ends. The CDR3 extends over 13 amino acids. The CDR3 sequence is CAISSSGANVLTF. The DNA for the CDR3 is TGTGCCATCAGTTCCTCTGGGGCCAACGTCCTGACTTTC.

This clonotype was seen at least ten times. V usage is TRBV23-1 and J usage is TRBJ2-7; a possible D gene is TRBD2 (5 bases). TRBV23-1 is an ORF; its function is uncertain. V dropped 3 bases and J dropped 0 bases, with 9 bases sitting between them. The CDR3 consists of 14 residues. The chain's CDR3 is CASSHGVISYEQYF. CDR3 DNA: TGCGCCAGCAGTCACGGGGTAATCTCCTACGAGCAGTACTTC.

This clonotype came up a few times. The chain recombines TRBV4-3 with TRBJ2-1; 11 bases align to TRBD2. Unmatched junction bases numbered 5, after V lost 0 bases and J lost 4 bases. The germline V gene encodes CDR1 LGHNA and CDR2 YSLEER. This CDR3 has 17 amino acids. The CDR3 protein is CASSQDTSGGFYNEQFF. The CDR3 DNA reads as TGCGCCAGCAGCCAAGATACTAGCGGGGGATTTTACAATGAGCAGTTCTTC.

This clonotype was detected ten times or more. In DNA form, the CDR3 reads TGTGCCAGCAGCCTTCAAGGGTCCCCCGTTGAAGCTTTCTTT. As protein: CASSLQGSPVEAFF. The J gene is TRBJ1-1, the V gene TRBV11-2; no reliable D call. The CDR3 totals 14 residues. V gave up 5 bases and J gave up 7 bases, with 17 bases separating them. Germline V gene sequence: CDR1 SGHAT, CDR2 FQNNGV.

The sample holds a few counts of this clonotype. V gene TRBV7-2 combines with J gene TRBJ2-5; D is unclear. Trimming pared 5 bases from V and 5 bases from J, leaving 15 bases between. This CDR3 contains 14 residues. From germline, CDR1 is SGHTA and CDR2 FQGNSA. DNA for the CDR3: TGTGCCAGCAGCGCAGGCCCCATAGTTGAGACCCAGTACTTC. It codes for CASSAGPIVETQYF. The whole variable domain, filled in from reference TRBV7-2 and TRBJ2-5, reads GAGVSQSPSNKVTEKGKDVELRCDPISGHTALYWYRQSLGQGLEFLIYFQGNSAPDKSGLPSDRFSAERTGGSVSTLTIQRTQQEDSAVYLCASSAGPIVETQYFGPGTRLLVL.

This clonotype was counted ten times or more. V usage is TRBV6-2 or TRBV6-3 and J usage is TRBJ2-3; tentative D call: TRBD2 (6 bases). The CDR3 loop spans 12 amino acids. Germline V gives CDR1 MNHEY, CDR2 SVGEGT. The ends were cut back, 7 bases at V and 8 bases at J, with 13 bases in the middle. The CDR3 here is CASKTSLGTQYF. The CDR3 nucleotides are TGTGCCAGCAAGACTAGTTTGGGTACGCAGTATTTT.

By share of the sample, this clonotype is medium-sized. The germline gene is not matched at one end of the junction; a read error may be the cause. The rearrangement joins TRBV7-7 to TRBJ2-5, with D possibly TRBD1 on 5 matching bases. CDR1 is SSHAT, CDR2 FNYEAQ, per germline (reference sequence). This CDR3 spans 13 amino acids. The DNA for the CDR3 is TGTGCTAGCAGCTTAGACAGCCAAGAGACCCAGTACTTC. This codes for CASSLDSQETQYF.